Listed below are T cell receptor beta chains from one sample, sequenced in a study of regulatory T cells in long-lasting Graves disease. A single record per CDR3 protein comes from TCRdb applying MiXCR to the multiplex PCR reads. The sample consists of some 450,000 distinct CDR3 sequences, around 20% of them appearing once. This sample comprised peripheral blood mononuclear cells (PBMCs), obtained when the disease was refractory, from a patient treated with antithyroid drugs. These receptors all stem from a female donor with Graves disease. CDR3s include the opening cysteine and the closing phenylalanine or tryptophan. Fields, in order: J gene, clone size, V gene, D gene, CDR3 protein, CDR3 DNA. A D gene is named only where the DNA matches it firmly. Size values are once, few and many counts, or a class for expanded clones, and some rows have none.

>TRBJ1-6|many|TRBV28|TRBD1
CASTHDRGRTNSPLHF
TGTGCCAGCACCCATGACAGGGGACGAACTAATTCACCCCTCCACTTT
>TRBJ2-5|many|TRBV12-3/TRBV12-4|-
CASSFTRRKETQYF
TGTGCCAGCAGTTTTACTAGGAGAAAAGAGACCCAGTACTTC
>TRBJ2-7|-|TRBV30|-
CALPGRNSYEQYF
TGTGCCTTACCGGGACGGAACTCCTACGAGCAGTACTTC
>TRBJ1-5|few|TRBV6-1|-
CASSPSRRGQPQHF
TGTGCCAGCAGCCCCTCGAGAAGGGGACAGCCCCAGCATTTT
>TRBJ1-1|few|TRBV5-4|-
CASSLDSRVDTEAFF
TGTGCCAGCAGCTTGGACTCCAGGGTTGACACTGAAGCTTTCTTT
>TRBJ2-4|once|TRBV20-1|TRBD2
CSARGRGGAGKSNIQYF
TGCAGTGCTAGAGGGCGGGGAGGGGCGGGAAAGTCAAACATTCAGTACTTC
>TRBJ2-7|many|TRBV28|-
CASSFTYEQYF
TGTGCCAGCAGTTTTACCTACGAGCAGTACTTC
>TRBJ1-6|few|TRBV11-2|TRBD1
CASSTNRGTSPLHF
TGTGCCAGCAGTACCAACAGGGGGACATCACCCCTCCACTTT
>TRBJ2-5|many|TRBV7-2|TRBD1
CASSLDRVQETQYF
TGTGCCAGCAGCTTGGACAGGGTGCAAGAGACCCAGTACTTC
>TRBJ2-1|-|TRBV6-2/TRBV6-3|TRBD2
CASSTSDRSYNEQFF
TGTGCCAGCAGCACTAGCGATCGGTCCTACAATGAGCAGTTCTTC
>TRBJ2-7|-|TRBV7-2|TRBD2
CASSQKAGGSGEQYF
TGTGCCAGCAGCCAAAAAGCGGGAGGGTCGGGCGAGCAGTACTTC
>TRBJ1-2|few|TRBV7-2|-
CASSHDSYGYTF
TGTGCCAGCAGCCACGACAGTTATGGCTACACCTTC
>TRBJ1-1|once|TRBV6-5|TRBD1
CASSYWTGNTEAFF
TGTGCCAGCAGTTATTGGACAGGGAACACTGAAGCTTTCTTT
>TRBJ1-2|-|TRBV20-1|-
CSARVLGEYGYTF
TGCAGTGCTAGAGTTCTCGGGGAATATGGCTACACCTTC
>TRBJ1-1|-|TRBV5-1|TRBD1
CASSAPDRGGTEAFF
TGCGCCAGCAGCGCCCCCGACAGGGGGGGCACTGAAGCTTTCTTT
>TRBJ1-6|many|TRBV25-1|-
CASSAGTNSPLHF
TGTGCCAGCAGTGCTGGGACTAATTCACCCCTCCACTTT
>TRBJ1-5|-|TRBV19|TRBD1
CATSDRSNQPQHF
TGTGCCACCTCGGACAGGAGCAATCAGCCCCAGCATTTT
>TRBJ2-7|-|TRBV20-1|TRBD2
CSATPGLAGGEQYF
TGCAGTGCTACCCCGGGACTAGCGGGAGGCGAGCAGTACTTC
>TRBJ2-7|few|TRBV6-1|TRBD2
CATKTGTSGRASYEQYF
TGTGCCACCAAGACCGGGACTAGCGGGAGAGCGTCCTACGAGCAGTACTTC
>TRBJ2-7|once|TRBV4-2|-
CASSQGIISYEQYF
TGTGCCAGCAGCCAAGGAATCATCTCCTACGAGCAGTACTTC
>TRBJ1-5|few|TRBV27|-
CASSPFFRYSNQPQHF
TGTGCCAGCAGTCCCTTTTTTCGTTATAGCAATCAGCCCCAGCATTTT
>TRBJ2-7|few|TRBV20-1|-
CSASTPIYEQYF
TGCAGTGCTAGTACCCCGATATACGAGCAGTACTTC
>TRBJ1-1|-|TRBV29-1|-
CSVETRTEAFF
TGCAGCGTTGAAACGAGGACTGAAGCTTTCTTT
>TRBJ2-2|-|TRBV5-1|-
CASSFARANTGELFF
TGCGCCAGCAGCTTCGCTAGGGCTAACACCGGGGAGCTGTTTTTT
>TRBJ2-7|many|TRBV30|-
CAWQPPGAYEQYF
TGTGCCTGGCAACCTCCCGGGGCCTACGAGCAGTACTTC
>TRBJ2-5|-|TRBV20-1|TRBD2
CSARELAGFGTQYF
TGCAGTGCTAGGGAACTAGCGGGATTCGGGACCCAGTACTTC
>TRBJ1-1|-|TRBV6-1|-
CAARTSGLGVTEAFF
TGTGCCGCAAGGACAAGCGGCCTAGGGGTCACTGAAGCTTTCTTT
>TRBJ1-6|few|TRBV28|-
CASSFRGGAGSPLHF
TGTGCCAGCAGTTTTAGGGGGGGCGCGGGTTCACCCCTCCACTTT
>TRBJ2-5|many|TRBV7-2|TRBD2
CASSLLAGVETQYF
TGTGCCAGCAGTCTGCTAGCGGGAGTGGAGACCCAGTACTTC
>TRBJ1-4|many|TRBV30|TRBD1
CAWQTPGGKLFF
TGTGCCTGGCAAACTCCAGGGGGCAAACTGTTTTTT
>TRBJ2-3|-|TRBV28|-
CASSFPQIAEDAQYF
TGTGCCAGCAGTTTTCCCCAGATAGCGGAGGATGCGCAGTATTTT
>TRBJ2-7|few|TRBV12-3/TRBV12-4|TRBD1
CASSSNRGRTYEQYF
TGTGCCAGCAGTTCAAACAGGGGGCGGACCTACGAGCAGTACTTC
>TRBJ1-1|many|TRBV7-3|-
CASSLYSSYTEAFF
TGTGCCAGCAGCTTATATTCGTCTTACACTGAAGCTTTCTTT
>TRBJ2-3|-|TRBV6-1|TRBD2
CASSATSGRVRTDTQYF
TGTGCCAGCAGTGCGACTAGCGGGAGGGTCCGCACAGATACGCAGTATTTT
>TRBJ1-1|-|TRBV7-9|-
CASSLELTEAFF
TGTGCCAGCAGCTTGGAACTCACTGAAGCTTTCTTT
>TRBJ1-2|-|TRBV20-1|TRBD1
CSARVNRWDRRANYGYTF
TGCAGTGCTAGAGTGAATAGGTGGGACAGGCGAGCTAACTATGGCTACACCTTC
>TRBJ1-1|many|TRBV28|-
CASQRTRATEAFF
TGTGCCAGCCAAAGGACCCGGGCCACTGAAGCTTTCTTT
>TRBJ1-1|many|TRBV27|TRBD1
CASSVGQGKNTEAFF
TGTGCCAGCAGTGTTGGACAGGGTAAAAACACTGAAGCTTTCTTT
>TRBJ2-7|few|TRBV14|TRBD2
CASSPLSVGLAGVLYEQYF
TGTGCCAGCAGCCCCCTTTCAGTCGGACTAGCGGGAGTTCTCTACGAGCAGTACTTC
>TRBJ2-2|-|TRBV5-1|-
CASSLEGRRTTGELFF
TGCGCCAGCAGCTTGGAAGGCAGGCGGACCACCGGGGAGCTGTTTTTT
>TRBJ2-6|many|TRBV6-2/TRBV6-3|-
CASSSPPGGNAGANVLTF
TGTGCCAGCAGTTCCCCTCCGGGGGGCAATGCTGGGGCCAACGTCCTGACTTTC
>TRBJ2-7|few|TRBV27|-
CASSHLEPHEQYF
TGTGCCAGCAGTCACCTCGAGCCGCACGAGCAGTACTTC
>TRBJ2-5|many|TRBV15|-
CATSRDELGQGLQETQYF
TGTGCCACCAGCAGAGATGAGTTGGGGCAGGGGTTACAGGAGACCCAGTACTTC
>TRBJ1-1|few|TRBV29-1|TRBD1
CSVQDRGETEAFF
TGCAGCGTCCAAGACAGGGGAGAAACTGAAGCTTTCTTT
>TRBJ1-1|few|TRBV9|-
CASSVGAWGNTEAFF
TGTGCCAGCAGCGTAGGGGCATGGGGGAACACTGAAGCTTTCTTT
>TRBJ1-4|-|TRBV6-2/TRBV6-3|-
CASSRSLGPAITNEKLFF
TGTGCCAGCAGCCGCTCCCTGGGACCGGCAATAACTAATGAAAAACTGTTTTTT
>TRBJ2-2|few|TRBV12-3/TRBV12-4|-
CASTAVRDGYTGELFF
TGTGCCAGCACCGCGGTTCGGGACGGCTACACCGGGGAGCTGTTTTTT
>TRBJ1-5|-|TRBV30|-
CAWSVIRVSNQPQHF
TGTGCCTGGAGTGTTATTCGTGTTAGCAATCAGCCCCAGCATTTT
>TRBJ2-7|many|TRBV2|-
CASTLAIEQYF
TGTGCCAGTACATTAGCTATCGAGCAGTACTTC
>TRBJ2-6|many|TRBV19|-
CASSPGSSGANVLTF
TGTGCCAGCTCACCAGGGAGCTCTGGGGCCAACGTCCTGACTTTC
>TRBJ2-7|few|TRBV13|TRBD2
CASSPTGTSGYYEQYF
TGTGCCAGCAGCCCGACAGGGACTAGCGGATACTACGAGCAGTACTTC
>TRBJ2-5|-|TRBV29-1|TRBD2
CSLSGLAGYPSPETQYF
TGCAGCCTGTCGGGACTAGCGGGTTACCCCTCGCCGGAGACCCAGTACTTC
>TRBJ2-7|-|TRBV7-9|TRBD2
CASSEAGAESYEQYF
TGTGCCAGCAGCGAAGCGGGAGCCGAATCCTACGAGCAGTACTTC
>TRBJ1-2|-|TRBV28|TRBD1
CASSSVDRGRVDGYTF
TGTGCCAGCAGTTCAGTGGACAGGGGTAGAGTTGATGGCTACACCTTC
>TRBJ2-7|-|TRBV6-1|TRBD2
CASTLAGFSYEQYF
TGTGCCAGCACCTTAGCGGGCTTCTCCTACGAGCAGTACTTC